Shown below are 21 T cell receptor beta chains from a single sample sequenced in a study of blood T cell repertoires in COVID-19. Only in-frame clones appear in the TCRdb table, and some are missing; sequencing was by immunoSEQ multiplex PCR. The table has 400,000 to 450,000 clones, roughly 89% seen once; the top ten hold more than 1.4%. Sequences were obtained from peripheral blood. These TCRs come from a woman aged 25 to 39 with active or convalescent COVID-19.

This clone has only a few counts. The V call is TRBV4-1, the J call TRBJ2-2; no reliable D call. This CDR3 region has 14 residues. Germline CDR1 is MGHRA and CDR2 is YSYEKL. Deletions cut 4 bases from V and 7 bases from J, with 13 bases between. Here the CDR3 DNA reads TGCGCCAGCAGCCCGTTGCTCCGAGGCGGGGAGCTGTTTTTT. Its translation is CASSPLLRGGELFF.

The rearrangement links TRBV27 to TRBJ2-7, with 7 positions matching TRBD1. CDR3 length equals 15 residues. Germline values: CDR1 MNHEY, CDR2 SMNVEV (reference sequence). Trimming cost V 5 bases and J 7 bases; bases outside gene matches: 14. The CDR3 reads CASSANTGAHWEQYF. The CDR3, as DNA: TGTGCCAGCAGTGCCAACACAGGGGCCCACTGGGAGCAGTACTTC.

This chain links TRBV30 with TRBJ1-2, with 9 bases lining up with TRBD1. Per the germline V gene, CDR1 is GTSNPN and CDR2 is SVGIG (reference sequence). With 5 bases clipped from V and 6 bases from J, the junction kept 10 bases outside the gene matches. CDR3 length: 14 amino acids. The CDR3 spells CAWGRAGQGNGYTF. CDR3 DNA: TGTGCCTGGGGAAGGGCGGGACAGGGTAATGGCTACACCTTC. Together with reference TRBV30 and TRBJ1-2, the CDR3 gives the full variable domain: SQTIHQWPATLVQPVGSPLSLECTVEGTSNPNLYWYRQAAGRGLQLLFYSVGIGQISSEVPQNLSASRPQDRQFILSSKKLLLSDSGFYLCAWGRAGQGNGYTFGSGTRLTVV.

A single count supports this clone. The V call is TRBV14, the J call TRBJ1-2; 7 bases agree with TRBD1. Germline-derived CDR1 and CDR2 are SGHDN and FVKESK. CDR3 length equals 15 residues. After removal of 6 bases from V and 2 bases from J, the junction contained 9 bases not matched to a gene. CDR3 in DNA: TGTGCCAGCAGTCGACGAACAGGGGTAAACTATGGCTACACCTTC. This sequence encodes CASSRRTGVNYGYTF. The complete variable domain, with remaining parts taken from reference TRBV14 and TRBJ1-2, reads EAGVTQFPSHSVIEKGQTVTLRCDPISGHDNLYWYRRVMGKEIKFLLHFVKESKQDESGMPNNRFLAERTGGTYSTLKVQPAELEDSGVYFCASSRRTGVNYGYTFGSGTRLTVV.

This clone was recorded only once. The rearrangement uses TRBV6-1 and TRBJ2-7, with D possibly TRBD1 on 5 matching bases. Germline CDR1 and CDR2: MNHNS and SASEGT. The CDR3 contains 12 residues. The V end was cut by 0 bases, the J end by 5 bases, with 5 bases between. CDR3 sequence: CASSEAGDEQYF. For the CDR3, the DNA is TGTGCCAGCAGTGAAGCAGGGGACGAGCAGTACTTC.

V is TRBV4-1 and J is TRBJ1-5; TRBD1 might be the D (5 bases). V was cut by 0 bases and J by 7 bases, with 13 bases left in between. Looked up from germline, CDR1 is MGHRA and CDR2 is YSYEKL. The CDR3 has 15 amino acids. CDR3 loop: CASSQDGRAGQPQHF. CDR3 sequence (DNA): TGCGCCAGCAGCCAAGACGGCAGGGCCGGCCAGCCCCAGCATTTT.

The V call is TRBV5-6, the J call TRBJ1-2; 11 bases map to TRBD1. CDR3 length equals 16 residues. V shed 4 bases and J 4 bases; nucleotides not matched to a gene: 9. Germline CDR1 and CDR2: SGHDT and YYEEEE. The CDR3 DNA follows: TGTGCCAGCAGCCTTGGACAGGGGGCTCCGGGCTATGGCTACACCTTC. Translation gives CASSLGQGAPGYGYTF. Based on the CDR3 plus reference TRBV5-6 and TRBJ1-2, the full variable domain is DAGVTQSPTHLIKTRGQQVTLRCSPKSGHDTVSWYQQALGQGPQFIFQYYEEEERQRGNFPDRFSGHQFPNYSSELNVNALLLGDSALYLCASSLGQGAPGYGYTFGSGTRLTVV.

The V and J genes are TRBV29-1 and TRBJ1-1; no firm D call. The ends were cut back, 0 bases at V and 8 bases at J, with 19 bases in the middle. The CDR3 consists of 15 residues. Germline V gives CDR1 SQVTM, CDR2 ANQGSEA. The CDR3 loop reads CSVEEGTGREGEAFF. The CDR3 nucleotides read TGCAGCGTTGAAGAAGGTACGGGAAGGGAGGGAGAAGCTTTCTTT.

The genes are TRBV25-1 and TRBJ1-2; tentatively, D is TRBD1 (5 bases). This CDR3 has 13 residues. Germline CDR1 and CDR2: MGHDK and SYGVNS. V lost 2 bases and J lost 8, with 12 bases in between. CDR3 loop: CASSEAGIQGYTF. The DNA for the CDR3 is TGTGCCAGCAGTGAAGCAGGGATTCAAGGCTACACCTTC.

The chain recombines TRBV18 with TRBJ2-5; a weak D match, TRBD2 (6 bases). The V and J ends lost 6 bases and 3 bases respectively, with 8 bases between them. The CDR3 has 12 amino acids. In germline, CDR1 is KGHSH, CDR2 LQKENI. CDR3 sequence reads: CASSEGKETQYF. The CDR3 DNA sequence: TGTGCCAGCTCGGAGGGCAAAGAGACCCAGTACTTC.

V usage is TRBV2 and J usage is TRBJ1-6, with D hard to call. Germline V gene data show CDR1 as SNHLY and CDR2 as FYNNEI. This CDR3 is built from 16 residues. V was shortened by 3 bases and J by 3 bases, with 12 bases between the two germline ends. This CDR3 is CASSDWAGDYNSPLHF. In DNA, the CDR3 is TGTGCCAGCAGTGACTGGGCAGGCGACTATAATTCACCCCTCCACTTT.

The genes are TRBV25-1 and TRBJ2-5; 7 bases are shared with TRBD1. The V segment lost 4 bases and the J segment 4 bases; nucleotides outside the gene matches: 0. The germline gives CDR1 MGHDK, CDR2 SYGVNS. This CDR3 is 12 amino acids long. The CDR3: CASSGTGETQYF. Written as DNA, the CDR3 is TGTGCCAGCAGTGGGACAGGAGAGACCCAGTACTTC.

The chain has TRBV27 and TRBJ2-7; 11 bases match TRBD2. Germline V gene sequence: CDR1 MNHEY, CDR2 SMNVEV (reference sequence). V was clipped by 5 bases and J by 7 bases; unmatched bases: 4. This CDR3 contains 13 residues. The CDR3 sequence is CASSPSGGNEQYF. DNA of the CDR3: TGTGCCAGCAGTCCTAGCGGGGGGAATGAGCAGTACTTC.

This chain connects TRBV7-6 to TRBJ1-3; D gene uncertain. This CDR3 comprises 16 residues. CDR1 is SGHVS and CDR2 is FNYEAQ in the germline V gene. The V gene lost 5 bases and the J gene lost 4 bases, with 18 bases spanning the gap. This chain's CDR3 is CASSPRGTLEGNTIYF. The DNA of the CDR3 is TGTGCCAGCAGCCCGAGAGGAACGCTCGAGGGAAACACCATATATTTT.

This rearrangement joins TRBV7-9 to TRBJ2-1, with D perhaps matching TRBD2 (5 bases). The CDR3 has 14 residues. Germline values: CDR1 SEHNR, CDR2 FQNEAQ (reference sequence). V was shortened by 1 base and J by 4 bases, with 8 bases between the two germline ends. Written as DNA, the CDR3 is TGTGCCAGCAGCTTAGACGGGAAGTACAATGAGCAGTTCTTC. This gives the protein CASSLDGKYNEQFF.

The chain has TRBV24-1 and TRBJ2-2; the match to TRBD1 covers 7 bases. Looked up from germline, CDR1 is KGHDR and CDR2 is SFDVKD. The CDR3 runs to 15 residues. V was pared by 3 bases and J by 4 bases, with 4 bases of the junction left unmatched. The CDR3 protein is CATSDPTGPTGELFF. The CDR3, as DNA: TGTGCCACCAGTGATCCGACAGGGCCCACCGGGGAGCTGTTTTTT.

This clone was recorded many times. The rearrangement links TRBV6-5 to TRBJ2-5; maybe TRBD1 (6 bases). CDR1 is MNHEY and CDR2 is SVGAGI in the germline V gene. Between the trimmed V and J ends, which lost 5 bases and 5 bases, there was a span of 18 bases. This CDR3 region has 15 residues. This CDR3 reads CASSPPPGVWETQYF. For the CDR3, the DNA is TGTGCCAGCAGTCCTCCGCCAGGGGTGTGGGAGACCCAGTACTTC.

The chain carries TRBV3-1 (or the pseudogene TRBV3-2) and TRBJ2-7, with a tentative D call TRBD2 (6 bases). Germline loops: CDR1 LGHDT, CDR2 YNNKEL (reference sequence). The ends were cut back, 4 bases at V and 1 base at J, with 8 bases in the middle. The CDR3 totals 13 residues. The CDR3 loop reads CASSPGGSYEQYF. CDR3 nucleotides: TGTGCCAGCAGCCCCGGGGGTTCCTACGAGCAGTACTTC.

The V gene is TRBV11-2, the J gene TRBJ2-7; TRBD1 agrees at 10 bases. The germline V gene has CDR1 SGHAT and CDR2 FQNNGV. V dropped 3 bases and J dropped 5; count of bases not matched to a gene: 7. The CDR3 extends over 15 amino acids. CDR3 coding DNA: TGTGCCAGCAGCTTCGACAGGGGGCTTTACAACGAGCAGTACTTC. Protein product: CASSFDRGLYNEQYF.

V gene TRBV5-4 combines with J gene TRBJ2-5, with D possibly TRBD1 on 5 matching bases. Germline V gene data show CDR1 as SGHNT and CDR2 as YYREEE (reference sequence). With 1 base removed from V and 2 bases from J, the gap between germline ends came to 9 bases. CDR3 length: 14 amino acids. The CDR3 spells CASSLRGLQETQYF. CDR3 in DNA: TGTGCCAGCAGCTTGAGGGGTTTGCAAGAGACCCAGTACTTC. The full variable domain, rest sourced from reference TRBV5-4 and TRBJ2-5, is ETGVTQSPTHLIKTRGQQVTLRCSSQSGHNTVSWYQQALGQGPQFIFQYYREEENGRGNFPPRFSGLQFPNYSSELNVNALELDDSALYLCASSLRGLQETQYFGPGTRLLVL.

The chain recombines TRBV2 with TRBJ1-2; D not resolved. Germline V gene sequence: CDR1 SNHLY, CDR2 FYNNEI. The CDR3 loop spans 13 amino acids. Trimming took off 9 bases at V and 5 bases at J, with 16 bases between the two ends. The CDR3 is CARTRDAGYGYTF. The CDR3 DNA follows: TGTGCCAGAACACGGGATGCGGGTTATGGCTACACCTTC.